This entry features one T cell receptor (beta chain) sequence. This clonotype registers as medium-sized (0.01 to 0.1%) within its sample. Its antigen is currently not known. Base qualities are not at hand, and no much larger clone is one base apart. Using a mixed TRB-A/B primer pool, multiplex touch-down PCR amplified rearranged TRB sequences covering the V, D and J segments. Illumina adapters and sample indices were attached to the amplicons in two consecutive PCR reactions using Phusion HS II polymerase. The amplicons were purified from gel with the NucleoSpin Gel and PCR Clean-up kit and then assessed with Qubit and an Agilent 2100 Bioanalyzer. Sequencing of the libraries was done on an Illumina MiSeq with paired-end, single-indexed 600-cycle runs. Regarding the original processing steps: Processing of the TRB sequences was carried out with MiXCR versions 2.12 and 3.0.5. A clone was defined as each unique CDR3 nucleotide sequence, and only productive sequences supported by at least two reads were kept. The repertoire metrics were Shannon diversity, evenness, clonality (defined as one minus evenness), and alpha-parameterized diversity profiles covering alpha 0 to 5. The IGoR algorithm was used to calculate generation probabilities for clones in the paired samples taken before and after chemotherapy. TCRdb reran the public reads through fastp at Q25 and MiXCR, keeping productive beta chains. Rows are combined by CDR3 protein, so each entry shows the most common genes and DNA. These V and J calls are TCRdb output, not the study's own analysis. This sample comprises about 11,000 distinct CDR3 sequences, 32% of them detected only once. Approximately 20% of the sample rests with the top ten.

This entry comes from a study of T cell repertoires in aging, cancer and after chemotherapy (dated by TCRdb to the late 2010s). Background on the whole study: The donors fell into six age groups ranging from 30 or younger to 70 or older, and each group had at least three individuals. Control TCR repertoires from healthy donors were recorded across several months to years, and re-sampling revealed clear clonal overlap. Several million TCR reads were contained in the full dataset. Peripheral blood TCR beta repertoires from healthy donors and cancer patients were profiled to examine immunoaging and T cell reconstitution after chemotherapy. A cohort of 200 to 250 cancer patients (approximately 92 with hematological and around 130 with solid cancers) was assembled, and 95 healthy donors were included as a reference group. General conclusions and limits of the study: Compared with age-matched healthy donors, untreated patients with hematological or solid cancers had significantly lower TCR diversity and higher clonality in blood. In healthy donors, the decline in TCR diversity with age was mainly explained by loss of richness, whereas in cancer patients loss of evenness was also found to contribute. According to the authors, the repertoire data do not permit conclusions about immunological memory after chemotherapy. An increase in median generation probability over the chemotherapy interval was observed in both cancer cohorts, suggesting that the repertoire was reconstituted through rebound thymic output.

TCR beta rearrangements were amplified from genomic DNA isolated from peripheral blood, not from sorted cells or RNA. V and J lose 7 bases and 6 bases, and a span of 12 bases separates them. The CDR3 starts with the cysteine, ends with the phenylalanine, and has 12 residues. The sequence is cut down to CDR3 DNA, 36 bases in frame from base 1. In the germline V gene (reference sequence), CDR1 corresponds to SGHAT and CDR2 to FQDESV. The sample consisted of blood. This sequence originates from a human donor in good health. The donor label of this sample is uncertain. The sequence joins TRBV11-1 to TRBJ1-1, and TRBD1 may be the D gene, going by 6 matching bases. The DNA sequence follows: TGTGCCAGCACGGGAAGGGGGGCTGAAGCTTTCTTT. Translated, it reads CASTGRGAEAFF.